The rows below give T cell receptor beta chains drawn from one sample of a study of blood T cell repertoires in COVID-19. Clones were sequenced by immunoSEQ multiplex PCR, and TCRdb holds only the in-frame ones, with some missing. In the table there are roughly 26,000 clones, around 66% of which are singletons. The sequenced sample consisted of peripheral blood. Receptors were obtained from a man aged 55 to 70 with active or convalescent COVID-19. CDR3s include the opening cysteine and the closing phenylalanine or tryptophan. D genes are given only for firm matches. Size tells how often a clone was seen (once, few, many) or the class of an expanded clone, and some rows leave it out.

TRBJ2-5 NA TRBD1 TRBV15 TGTGCCACCAGCAAAGGACAGGGTTCAGAGACCCAGTACTTC CATSKGQGSETQYF
TRBJ2-7 NA NA TRBV5-1 TGCGCCAGCAGCTTGGTCCAGGGGAACTACGAGCAGTACTTC CASSLVQGNYEQYF
TRBJ1-2 NA NA TRBV6-5 TGTGCCAGCAGAGTACGGGGGGCGGGCTATGGCTACACCTTC CASRVRGAGYGYTF
TRBJ2-1 few TRBD2 TRBV15 TGTGCCACCAGCAGGGATTTAGGACTAGCGGGAGGGCAGGGCTACAATGAGCAGTTCTTC CATSRDLGLAGGQGYNEQFF
TRBJ2-6 NA NA TRBV30 TGTGCCTGGTCACAGCCACACTCTGGGGCCAACGTCCTGACTTTC CAWSQPHSGANVLTF
TRBJ1-4 few NA TRBV5-4 TGTGCCAGCAGCGAAGCCGGTGCCGGAAAACTGTTTTTT CASSEAGAGKLFF
TRBJ1-2 NA NA TRBV10-3 TGTGCCATCACCCAGACACTAGTCTATGGCTACACCTTC CAITQTLVYGYTF
TRBJ1-2 few TRBD1 TRBV29-1 TGCAGCGTTGATCTCGGGACAGAAGCTAACTATGGCTACACCTTC CSVDLGTEANYGYTF
TRBJ1-6 NA NA TRBV15 TGTGCCACCAGCTTCCGAAGAAGGGGTAATTCACCCCTCCACTTT CATSFRRRGNSPLHF
TRBJ2-1 NA TRBD2 TRBV24-1 TGTGCCACCAGTGATTCGGCTAGCGGGACGAGCTCCTACAATGAGCAGTTCTTC CATSDSASGTSSYNEQFF